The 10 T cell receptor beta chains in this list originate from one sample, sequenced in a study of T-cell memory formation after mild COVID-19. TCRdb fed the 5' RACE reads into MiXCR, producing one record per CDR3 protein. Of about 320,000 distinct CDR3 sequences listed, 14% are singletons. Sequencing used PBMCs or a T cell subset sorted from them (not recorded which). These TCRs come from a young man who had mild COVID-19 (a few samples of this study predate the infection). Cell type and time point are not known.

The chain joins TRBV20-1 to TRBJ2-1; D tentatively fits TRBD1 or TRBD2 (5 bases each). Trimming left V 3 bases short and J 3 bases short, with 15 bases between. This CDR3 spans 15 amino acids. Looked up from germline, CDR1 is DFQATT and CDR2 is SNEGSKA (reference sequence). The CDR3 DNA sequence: TGCAGTGCTAGGGGGGTCCGTTCCTTCTACAATGAGCAGTTCTTC. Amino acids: CSARGVRSFYNEQFF.

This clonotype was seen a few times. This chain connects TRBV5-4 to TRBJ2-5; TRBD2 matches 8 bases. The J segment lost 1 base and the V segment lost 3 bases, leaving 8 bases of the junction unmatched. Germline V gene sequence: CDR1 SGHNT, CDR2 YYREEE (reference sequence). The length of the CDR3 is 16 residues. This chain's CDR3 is CASSSRGGGPQETQYF. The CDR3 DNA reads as TGTGCCAGCAGCTCACGAGGCGGGGGGCCCCAAGAGACCCAGTACTTC.

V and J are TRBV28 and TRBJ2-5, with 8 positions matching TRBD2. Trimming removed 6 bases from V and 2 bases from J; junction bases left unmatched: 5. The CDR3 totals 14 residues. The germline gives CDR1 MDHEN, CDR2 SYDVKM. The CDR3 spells CASRAGGGQETQYF. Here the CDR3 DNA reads TGTGCCAGCAGAGCCGGGGGGGGACAAGAGACCCAGTACTTC.

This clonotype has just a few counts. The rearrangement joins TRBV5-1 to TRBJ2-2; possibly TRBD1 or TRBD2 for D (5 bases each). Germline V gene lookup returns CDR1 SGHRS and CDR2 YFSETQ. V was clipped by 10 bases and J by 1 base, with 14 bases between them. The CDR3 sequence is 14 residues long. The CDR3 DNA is TGCGCCTCCGCCGGGGCCCTGAACACCGGGGAGCTGTTTTTT. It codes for CASAGALNTGELFF.

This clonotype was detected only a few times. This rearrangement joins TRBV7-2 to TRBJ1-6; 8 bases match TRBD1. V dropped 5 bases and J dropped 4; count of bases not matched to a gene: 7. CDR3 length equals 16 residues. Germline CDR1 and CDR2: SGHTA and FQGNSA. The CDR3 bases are TGTGCCAGCAGCCGCACAGGGGGAGTTTATAATTCACCCCTCCACTTT. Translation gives CASSRTGGVYNSPLHF.

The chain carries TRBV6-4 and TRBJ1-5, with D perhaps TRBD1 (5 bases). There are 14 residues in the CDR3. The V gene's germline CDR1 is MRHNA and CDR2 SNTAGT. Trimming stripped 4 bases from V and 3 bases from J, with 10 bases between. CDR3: CASSAPGLNQPQHF. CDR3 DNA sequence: TGTGCCAGCAGTGCTCCGGGACTCAATCAGCCCCAGCATTTT.

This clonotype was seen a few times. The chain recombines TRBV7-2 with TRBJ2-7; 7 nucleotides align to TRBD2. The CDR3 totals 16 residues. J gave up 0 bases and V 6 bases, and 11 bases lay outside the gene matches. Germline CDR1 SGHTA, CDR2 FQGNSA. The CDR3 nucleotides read TGTGCCAGCAGTTTGGTTGGGGGGGAAAACTCCTACGAGCAGTACTTC. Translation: CASSLVGGENSYEQYF.

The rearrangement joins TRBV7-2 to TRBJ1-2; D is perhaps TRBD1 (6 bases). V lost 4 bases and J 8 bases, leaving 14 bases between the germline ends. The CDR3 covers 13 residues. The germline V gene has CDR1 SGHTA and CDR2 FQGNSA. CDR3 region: CASSSDATGGYTF. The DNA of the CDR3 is TGTGCCAGCAGCTCAGACGCTACAGGGGGCTACACCTTC.

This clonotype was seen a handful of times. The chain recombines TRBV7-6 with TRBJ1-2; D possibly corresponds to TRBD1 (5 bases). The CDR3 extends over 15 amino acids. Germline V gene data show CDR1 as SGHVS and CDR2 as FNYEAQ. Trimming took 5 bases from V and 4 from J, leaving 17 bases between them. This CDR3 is CASSETDDSPYGYTF. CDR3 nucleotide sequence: TGTGCCAGCAGCGAGACCGACGACAGTCCCTATGGCTACACCTTC.

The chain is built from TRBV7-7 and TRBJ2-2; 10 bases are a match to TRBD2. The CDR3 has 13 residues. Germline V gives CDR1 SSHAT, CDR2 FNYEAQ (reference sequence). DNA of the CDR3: TGTGCTAGCGGGGGGCCGAACACCGGGGAGCTGTTTTTT. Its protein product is CASGGPNTGELFF.